This TCR beta chain was captured by sequencing in a study of OX40 agonist ivuxolimab in advanced cancers. Sequencing used immunoSEQ multiplex PCR; TCRdb keeps in-frame clones, though not all of them. This table has approximately 82,000 clones, 86% appearing once. This CDR3 is 16 amino acids long. Looked up from germline, CDR1 is MNHEY and CDR2 is SMNVEV (reference sequence). Turning to this clone: At one end the junction does not follow the germline gene, possibly because of a read error.

This sample comprised CD4+ or CD8+ T cells sorted from blood, obtained in a trial of the OX40 agonist ivuxolimab. The TCR was taken from an adult with an advanced solid tumor such as melanoma, head and neck, liver or kidney cancer. V and J are TRBV27 and TRBJ1-5; unclear D gene. CDR3 loop: CAGSPRGQISNQPQHF. For the CDR3, the DNA is TGTGCCGGCAGTCCTAGAGGGCAGATTAGCAATCAGCCCCAGCATTTT.